The 22 T cell receptor beta chains given below trace back to one sample, sequenced in a study of blood T cell repertoires in COVID-19. Libraries were prepared by immunoSEQ multiplex PCR; TCRdb keeps only in-frame clonotypes and omits some of them. The profile shows around 40,000 clones, around nine tenths of them singletons. The sample was peripheral blood. These receptors all stem from a man in his forties with COVID-19, enrolled during active disease.

This chain joins TRBV2 and TRBJ1-2, with TRBD1 matching over 8 bases. This CDR3 contains 13 residues. Germline loops: CDR1 SNHLY, CDR2 FYNNEI. V lost 4 bases, J lost 7 bases, and 5 bases stayed unmatched. The CDR3, as DNA: TGTGCCAGCAGTGGACAGGGGCGGGGTGGCTACACCTTC. As protein: CASSGQGRGGYTF.

The genes are TRBV9 and TRBJ1-6; TRBD1 aligns across 8 bases. Germline loops: CDR1 SGDLS, CDR2 YYNGEE. CDR3 size: 15 residues. With 0 bases clipped from V and 6 bases from J, the junction kept 2 bases outside the gene matches. CDR3 bases: TGTGCCAGCAGCGTAGGTGGGACAGGTAATTCACCCCTCCACTTT. It specifies CASSVGGTGNSPLHF.

This chain links TRBV4-1 with TRBJ1-3; D is perhaps TRBD1 (6 bases). CDR3 size: 16 residues. Between the trimmed V and J ends, which lost 0 bases and 2 bases, there was a span of 11 bases. CDR1 is MGHRA and CDR2 is YSYEKL in the germline V gene. CDR3 region: CASSQERGSPGNTIYF. The CDR3 DNA sequence: TGCGCCAGCAGCCAAGAAAGGGGGTCACCTGGAAACACCATATATTTT.

The chain uses TRBV6-5 and TRBJ2-2, with unresolved D. The CDR3 spans 11 residues. Germline values: CDR1 MNHEY, CDR2 SVGAGI. V lost 7 bases, J lost 4 bases, and 4 bases lay in between. Here the CDR3 reads CASTRTGELFF. The DNA of the CDR3 is TGTGCCAGCACCCGCACCGGGGAGCTGTTTTTT.

This clone came up a few times. V is TRBV19 and J is TRBJ2-1; unclear D gene. V was clipped by 10 bases and J by 6 bases, with 16 bases between them. Germline V gene sequence: CDR1 LNHDA, CDR2 SQIVND (reference sequence). The length of the CDR3 is 13 residues. The CDR3 region has the DNA TGTGCCACCTCCCGAGCCGGAGTCAATGAGCAGTTCTTC. This encodes CATSRAGVNEQFF.

The rearrangement links TRBV4-2 to TRBJ2-1; 7 bases match TRBD2. This CDR3 has 16 residues. The V gene's germline CDR1 is LGHNA and CDR2 YNFKEQ. With V trimmed by 1 base and J by 4 bases, 7 bases remained unmatched. In DNA, the CDR3 is TGTGCCAGCAGCCAAGCCCCCCGGGACTATTACAATGAGCAGTTCTTC. This translates into CASSQAPRDYYNEQFF.

The J gene is TRBJ1-4, the V gene TRBV6-1; D is unclear. This CDR3 contains 14 residues. Trimming pared 1 base from V and 4 bases from J, leaving 7 bases between. Germline V lookup: CDR1 MNHNS, CDR2 SASEGT. The CDR3 nucleotides read TGTGCCAGCAGTGAAGGCTCCGGTAATGAAAAACTGTTTTTT. It encodes CASSEGSGNEKLFF.

The chain employs TRBV14 and TRBJ1-6; TRBD1 aligns across 10 bases. The CDR3 is made up of 15 amino acids. Trimming took 2 bases from V and 7 from J; bases not matched to a gene: 2. In germline, CDR1 is SGHDN, CDR2 FVKESK. The CDR3 is CASSQWDRGNSPLHF. The CDR3 nucleotides read TGTGCCAGCAGCCAATGGGACAGGGGAAATTCACCCCTCCACTTT.

The chain combines TRBV29-1 with TRBJ2-7, with unresolved D. The CDR3 contains 14 residues. The ends were cut back, 3 bases at V and 1 base at J, with 13 bases in the middle. Germline CDR1 reads SQVTM; CDR2 reads ANQGSEA. The CDR3 coding sequence is TGCAGCGTTGATGGAGATTCTCCATCCTACGAGCAGTACTTC. It encodes CSVDGDSPSYEQYF.

CDR3 in DNA: TGTGCCAGCAGAGTCGACAGGTCCCTCAATCAGCCCCAGCATTTT. This sequence encodes CASRVDRSLNQPQHF. The chain recombines TRBV2 with TRBJ1-5; D may be TRBD1 (6 bases). Germline V gene sequence: CDR1 SNHLY, CDR2 FYNNEI. V shed 6 bases and J shed 3 bases, with 15 bases lying between them. The CDR3 totals 15 residues.

The V and J genes are TRBV19 and TRBJ1-6; TRBD1 is a possible D gene (5 bases). From germline, CDR1 is LNHDA and CDR2 SQIVND (reference sequence). Trimming pared 3 bases from V and 8 bases from J, leaving 11 bases between. The CDR3 spans 14 residues. The CDR3 sequence is CASSMGPIDSPLHF. In DNA form, the CDR3 reads TGTGCCAGTAGTATGGGGCCCATCGATTCACCCCTCCACTTT.

The CDR3 loop reads CASSPPARSGNTIYF. For the CDR3, the DNA is TGTGCCAGCTCACCACCGGCCCGCTCTGGAAACACCATATATTTT. The chain links TRBV18 to TRBJ1-3; D call uncertain. V gave up 0 bases and J gave up 0 bases, with 6 bases separating them. The germline CDR1 and CDR2 sequences are KGHSH and LQKENI. This CDR3 contains 15 residues.

The V call is TRBV9, the J call TRBJ2-3; D may be TRBD1 (6 bases). V was pared by 3 bases and J by 5 bases, with 22 bases between. The V gene's germline CDR1 is SGDLS and CDR2 YYNGEE. CDR3 size: 17 residues. CDR3 region: CASSADLRGSWVDTQYF. The CDR3 DNA follows: TGTGCCAGCAGCGCCGATCTAAGGGGGAGCTGGGTAGATACGCAGTATTTT.

V gene TRBV5-1 combines with J gene TRBJ2-2, with D tentatively TRBD2 (5 bases). This CDR3 has 14 amino acids. The V and J ends lost 8 bases and 5 bases respectively, with 16 bases between them. From germline, CDR1 is SGHRS and CDR2 YFSETQ. The CDR3: CARSGIVYTGELFF. The CDR3 region has the DNA TGCGCCAGGTCCGGGATAGTATATACCGGGGAGCTGTTTTTT. The entire variable domain, with the rest obtained from reference TRBV5-1 and TRBJ2-2, is as follows: KAGVTQTPRYLIKTRGQQVTLSCSPISGHRSVSWYQQTPGQGLQFLFEYFSETQRNKGNFPGRFSGRQFSNSRSEMNVSTLELGDSALYLCARSGIVYTGELFFGEGSRLTVL.

As for this clone: This sample includes further DNA sequences coding for the same CDR3. The chain links TRBV7-9 to TRBJ2-7; unclear D gene. The CDR3 runs 13 residues. Germline V gene data show CDR1 as SEHNR and CDR2 as FQNEAQ (reference sequence). With 1 base removed from V and 4 bases from J, the gap between germline ends came to 8 bases. CDR3 loop: CASSLGVLYEQYF. The CDR3 DNA reads as TGTGCCAGCAGCTTAGGGGTACTATACGAGCAGTACTTC.

The V call is TRBV30, the J call TRBJ2-5; D is possibly TRBD2 (6 bases). V was pared by 0 bases and J by 5 bases, with 13 bases between. Germline-derived CDR1 and CDR2 are GTSNPN and SVGIG (reference sequence). The CDR3 has 14 residues. The CDR3 spells CAWSVVGGSETQYF. The CDR3 DNA sequence: TGTGCCTGGAGTGTAGTTGGGGGGAGCGAGACCCAGTACTTC.

V usage is TRBV9 and J usage is TRBJ2-2; a possible D gene is TRBD1 (6 bases). The CDR3 has 15 amino acids. V was trimmed by 3 bases and J by 5 bases, leaving 14 bases between them. Looked up from germline, CDR1 is SGDLS and CDR2 is YYNGEE. CDR3: CASSAFSTGTGELFF. For the CDR3, the DNA is TGTGCCAGCAGCGCCTTTTCTACAGGGACCGGGGAGCTGTTTTTT.

This chain's CDR3 is CASSLSGARPGELFF. CDR3 nucleotides: TGTGCCAGCAGTTTATCGGGGGCGCGGCCCGGGGAGCTGTTTTTT. The chain is built from TRBV27 and TRBJ2-2; TRBD1 might be the D (6 bases). Germline CDR1 and CDR2: MNHEY and SMNVEV (reference sequence). The CDR3 covers 15 residues. Trimming pared 0 bases from V and 6 bases from J, leaving 11 bases between.

This chain links TRBV25-1 with TRBJ1-2; 8 nucleotides line up with TRBD1. CDR1 and CDR2 from the germline V gene are MGHDK and SYGVNS. There are 15 residues in the CDR3. With V trimmed by 7 bases and J by 0 bases, 7 bases remained unmatched. CDR3 loop: CASTPGGYTNYGYTF. The CDR3 bases are TGTGCCAGCACTCCAGGGGGCTATACTAACTATGGCTACACCTTC.

The gene calls are TRBV24-1 and TRBJ2-2, with TRBD1 identical over 7 bases. The CDR3 runs to 17 residues. The J segment lost 1 base and the V segment lost 1 base, leaving 5 bases of the junction unmatched. Germline lookup yields CDR1 KGHDR and CDR2 SFDVKD. The CDR3 is CATSDFSTGENTGELFF. CDR3 sequence (DNA): TGTGCCACCAGTGATTTTTCAACAGGGGAGAACACCGGGGAGCTGTTTTTT.

V is TRBV5-1 and J is TRBJ2-5, with a possible D match to TRBD1 (5 bases). The CDR3 contains 15 residues. Germline CDR1 SGHRS, CDR2 YFSETQ. V was cut by 4 bases and J by 1 base, with 14 bases left in between. Written as DNA, the CDR3 is TGCGCCAGCAGCCTGACAGAACATACCCAAGAGACCCAGTACTTC. It is translated as CASSLTEHTQETQYF.

The chain employs TRBV5-1 and TRBJ2-2; 11 positions agree with TRBD1. V lost 1 base, J lost 7 bases, and 9 bases stayed unmatched. The CDR3 has 17 amino acids. CDR1 is SGHRS and CDR2 is YFSETQ in the germline V gene. CDR3 nucleotide sequence: TGCGCCAGCAGCTTGCGATCCGGACAGGGGGCCGACGGGGAGCTGTTTTTT. Its protein is CASSLRSGQGADGELFF.